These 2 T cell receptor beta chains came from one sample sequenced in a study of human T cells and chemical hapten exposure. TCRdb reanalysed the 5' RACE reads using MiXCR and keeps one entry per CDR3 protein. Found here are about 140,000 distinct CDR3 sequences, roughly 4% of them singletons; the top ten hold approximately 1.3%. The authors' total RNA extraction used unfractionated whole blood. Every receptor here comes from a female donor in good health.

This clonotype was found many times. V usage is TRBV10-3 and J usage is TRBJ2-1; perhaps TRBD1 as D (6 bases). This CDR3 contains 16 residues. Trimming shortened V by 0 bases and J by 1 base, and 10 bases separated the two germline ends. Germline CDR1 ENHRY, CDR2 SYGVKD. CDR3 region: CAISESIQGSYNEQFF. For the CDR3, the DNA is TGTGCCATCAGTGAGTCGATACAGGGTTCCTACAATGAGCAGTTCTTC.

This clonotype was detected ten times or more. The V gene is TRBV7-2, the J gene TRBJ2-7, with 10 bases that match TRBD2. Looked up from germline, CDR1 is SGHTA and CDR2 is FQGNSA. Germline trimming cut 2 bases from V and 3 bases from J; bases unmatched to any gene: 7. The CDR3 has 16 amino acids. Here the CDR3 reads CASSLTASGGDYEQYF. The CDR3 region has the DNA TGTGCCAGCAGCTTAACGGCTAGCGGGGGAGACTACGAGCAGTACTTC. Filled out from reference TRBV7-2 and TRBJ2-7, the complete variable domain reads GAGVSQSPSNKVTEKGKDVELRCDPISGHTALYWYRQSLGQGLEFLIYFQGNSAPDKSGLPSDRFSAERTGGSVSTLTIQRTQQEDSAVYLCASSLTASGGDYEQYFGPGTRLTVT.